This TCR beta chain was recovered during a study of CD8 T cells in ankylosing spondylitis. Study-level findings and limits: Disease-linked clones were reportedly significantly enriched in matched ankylosing spondylitis synovial fluid. Several of the motif variants were reported before in synovial fluid and blood from reactive arthritis. Characteristic of ankylosing spondylitis blood, it appeared, was a TCR beta motif comprising several highly homologous variants.

MiXCR, applied by TCRdb to the 5' RACE reads, yields one record per CDR3 protein. The sample records about 510,000 distinct CDR3 sequences, over 4% being singletons. V gave up 8 bases and J gave up 0 bases, with 20 bases separating them. The germline V gene encodes CDR1 MNHEY and CDR2 SVGEGT. CDR3 length: 17 amino acids. This clonotype was seen many times. Its antigen is not identified. The chain joins TRBV6-2 or TRBV6-3 to TRBJ1-5; perhaps TRBD1 as D (5 bases). This TCR came from a male donor with ankylosing spondylitis. Sample: blood, either unsorted or a sorted T cell fraction (not recorded which). Here the CDR3 reads CASRVGSRGYSNQPQHF. For the CDR3, the DNA is TGTGCCAGCCGGGTCGGGTCCCGGGGCTATAGCAATCAGCCCCAGCATTTT.